This TCR beta chain is from a study of breast tumors, draining lymph nodes, adjacent tissues. TCRdb reprocessed the multiplex PCR reads via MiXCR and lists one record per CDR3 protein. The sample carries about 150,000 distinct CDR3 sequences, approximately 30% recorded once. The germline V gene has CDR1 MNHNY and CDR2 SVGAGI (reference sequence). Germline trimming cut 6 bases from V and 5 bases from J; bases unmatched to any gene: 6. CDR3 size: 13 residues. Axillary draining lymph nodes of breast cancer patients supplied the node samples. This clonotype appeared many times. The sequencing input was axillary lymph node tissue. This clonotype was obtained from a female donor with breast cancer. Some clones in this sample may be carry-over from other donors' samples. The chain couples TRBV6-6 to TRBJ2-7; 8 bases fit TRBD1. CDR3 sequence: CASRSRGRHEQYF. DNA of the CDR3: TGTGCCAGCAGATCCAGGGGGCGGCACGAGCAGTACTTC.